This is a list of T cell receptor beta chains from one sample in a study of radiation and T cells in renal cell carcinoma. Data came from immunoSEQ multiplex PCR; TCRdb stores just in-frame clones and leaves some out. The sample has about 6,000 clones; approximately 70% are singletons. The source was tumor tissue, collected from a patient whose treatment was nephrectomy without radiotherapy. The receptors derive from a human donor with renal cell carcinoma. CDR3s leave out the opening cysteine and the closing phenylalanine or tryptophan. A clone size is listed for some rows: how often the clone was seen (once, few, many), or a class if it is expanded.

TRBJ1-4 | NA | TRBV28 | ASTGLDENEKLF
TRBJ2-5 | NA | TRBV9 | ARDWREKQETQY
TRBJ1-3 | NA | TRBV4-2 | ASSQEKGLSSGNTIY
TRBJ2-1 | NA | TRBV10-3 | ATKRGGSSYNEQF
TRBJ2-1 | once | TRBV19 | ASNSISSGSYNEQF
TRBJ2-5 | few | TRBV10-3 | AISDLVRAETQY
TRBJ1-1 | NA | TRBV19 | ASSRTEMNTEAF
TRBJ2-1 | once | TRBV4-2 | ASSLQLAGGRDEQF
TRBJ2-1 | medium-sized | TRBV5-1 | ASSLGTLGLAGEQF
TRBJ2-1 | NA | TRBV7-3 | ASSLKFGGGSQF
TRBJ2-7 | few | TRBV28 | ASRQGASIGEQY
TRBJ2-1 | NA | TRBV5-6 | ASSLWGTGSDEQF
TRBJ1-4 | NA | TRBV9 | ASSVGGRPNEKLF
TRBJ2-3 | once | TRBV7-2 | ASSGGGPYTDTQY
TRBJ2-7 | NA | TRBV28 | ASSPLGDEQY
TRBJ2-2 | NA | TRBV5-1 | ASGTQNTGELF
TRBJ2-6 | NA | TRBV6-5 | ASSRQGAGANVLT
TRBJ2-1 | NA | TRBV6-5 | ASAGGSFYNEQF
TRBJ2-3 | NA | TRBV19 | ASSIEGRFTDTQY
TRBJ1-4 | NA | TRBV13 | ASSLSQGATNEKLF
TRBJ1-5 | NA | TRBV19 | ASSIDAGRNQPQH
TRBJ2-1 | NA | TRBV28 | ASSLYTSGSRGNEQF
TRBJ2-7 | NA | TRBV19 | ASITGGRWYEQY
TRBJ2-3 | NA | TRBV11-1 | ASSHLAGVPTDTQY
TRBJ1-3 | NA | TRBV30 | AWREGTRSSGNTIY
TRBJ1-2 | NA | TRBV28 | ASSFPGPGTT
TRBJ1-2 | NA | TRBV6-1 | ASSEASPLIYGYT
TRBJ2-1 | NA | TRBV4-1 | ASSQGMFRATNEQF
TRBJ1-4 | NA | TRBV18 | ASRSRATNEKLF
TRBJ1-3 | once | TRBV11-2 | ASSLDFGSGNTIY
TRBJ1-1 | NA | TRBV6-6 | ASSRGMNTEAF
TRBJ1-4 | NA | TRBV5-1 | ASSEGQNEKLF
TRBJ1-2 | NA | TRBV29-1 | SATLNSDGYT
TRBJ2-1 | few | TRBV27 | ASTREGLNNNEQF
TRBJ2-3 | NA | TRBV7-9 | ASSLAQAGDTQY
TRBJ1-4 | NA | TRBV28 | ASSSNEKLF
TRBJ2-7 | NA | TRBV7-2 | ASSESSGVSYEQY
TRBJ2-1 | few | TRBV29-1 | SVETSSEQF
TRBJ2-6 | few | TRBV9 | ASSVEGSGANVLT
TRBJ2-1 | NA | TRBV27 | ASIPIGAGEHNEQF
TRBJ2-3 | NA | TRBV2 | ASSATTSGRSVDTQY
TRBJ1-2 | NA | TRBV28 | ASEIAGAYGYT
TRBJ2-1 | NA | TRBV19 | ASSSRGDWLDNEQF
TRBJ2-3 | NA | TRBV5-1 | ASSLGGQGDTQY
TRBJ2-7 | few | TRBV18 | ASSPKTSPYEQY
TRBJ1-5 | NA | TRBV5-5 | ASSYQETQPQH
TRBJ2-2 | few | TRBV2 | ASRFPVNTGELF
TRBJ2-3 | NA | TRBV29-1 | SVDRGGTDTQY
TRBJ1-1 | NA | TRBV6-1 | ASSQRAMGTEAF
TRBJ2-6 | NA | TRBV7-2 | ASSLTGSRSGANVLT
TRBJ2-1 | once | TRBV5-1 | ASSLSINRDPNNEQF